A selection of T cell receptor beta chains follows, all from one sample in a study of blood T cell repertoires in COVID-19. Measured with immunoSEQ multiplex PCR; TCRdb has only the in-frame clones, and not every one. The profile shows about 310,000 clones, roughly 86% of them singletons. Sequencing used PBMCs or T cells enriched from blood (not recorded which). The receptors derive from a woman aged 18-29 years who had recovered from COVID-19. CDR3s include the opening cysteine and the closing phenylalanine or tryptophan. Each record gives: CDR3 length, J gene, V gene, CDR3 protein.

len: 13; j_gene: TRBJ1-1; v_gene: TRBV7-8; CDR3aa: CASSPTTGTEAFF
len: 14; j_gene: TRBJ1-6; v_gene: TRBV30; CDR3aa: CAWSRATGNSPLHF
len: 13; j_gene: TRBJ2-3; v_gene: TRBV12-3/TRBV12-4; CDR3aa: CASSSGSTDTQYF
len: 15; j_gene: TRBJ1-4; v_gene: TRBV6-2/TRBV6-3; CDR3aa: CASSYEDGTNEKLFF
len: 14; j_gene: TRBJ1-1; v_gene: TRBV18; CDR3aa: CASSPDWRNTEAFF
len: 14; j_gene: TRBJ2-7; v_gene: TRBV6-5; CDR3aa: CASRRTGHLYEQYF
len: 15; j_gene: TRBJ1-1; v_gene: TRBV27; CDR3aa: CASTPLRGETTEAFF
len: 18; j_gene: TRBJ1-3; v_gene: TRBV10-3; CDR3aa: CAISESIFHRDSGNTIYF
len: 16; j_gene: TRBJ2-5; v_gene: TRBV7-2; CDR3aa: CASSASGRGGPETQYF
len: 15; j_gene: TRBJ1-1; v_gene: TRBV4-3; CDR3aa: CASSQSRDRAEKAFF
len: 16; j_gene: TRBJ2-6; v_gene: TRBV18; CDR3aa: CASSPTRAPGANVLTF
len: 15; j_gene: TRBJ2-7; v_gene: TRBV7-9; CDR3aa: CASSPETGATYEQYF
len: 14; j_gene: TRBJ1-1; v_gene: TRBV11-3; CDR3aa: CASSLSGVNTEAFF
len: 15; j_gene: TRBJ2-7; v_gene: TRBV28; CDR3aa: CASRRDKGGTYEQYF
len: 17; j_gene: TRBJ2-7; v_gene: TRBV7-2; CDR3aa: CASSLWYAGPTSYEQYF
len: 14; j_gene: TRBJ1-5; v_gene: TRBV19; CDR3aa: CASSIEGAFGPQHF
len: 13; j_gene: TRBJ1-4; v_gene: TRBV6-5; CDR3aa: CASSRTIEEKLFF
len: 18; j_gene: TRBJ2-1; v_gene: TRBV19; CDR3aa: CASSMDRGGRDFYNEQFF
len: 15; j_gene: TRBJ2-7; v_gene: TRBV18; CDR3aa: CASSPLAGLEAEQYF
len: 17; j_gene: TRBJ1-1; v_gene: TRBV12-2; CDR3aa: CASRASRGNECCTEAFF
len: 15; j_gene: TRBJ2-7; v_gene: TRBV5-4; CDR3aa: CASSSRQGGPYEQYF
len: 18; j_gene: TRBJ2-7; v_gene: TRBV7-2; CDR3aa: CASSLTSGSLISFYEQYF
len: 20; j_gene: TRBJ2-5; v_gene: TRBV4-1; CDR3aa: CASSQPSPGTSGGFGETQYF
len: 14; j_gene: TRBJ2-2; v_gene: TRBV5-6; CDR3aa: CASDGTLGGGELFF
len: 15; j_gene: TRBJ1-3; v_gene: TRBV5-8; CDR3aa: CASSEDRTTGNTIYF
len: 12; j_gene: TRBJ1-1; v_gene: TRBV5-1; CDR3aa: CASSTNRGEAFF
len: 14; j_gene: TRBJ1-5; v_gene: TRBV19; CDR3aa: CASSGTGGNQPQHF
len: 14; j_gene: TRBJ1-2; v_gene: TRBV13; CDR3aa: CASSSGQDNYGYTF
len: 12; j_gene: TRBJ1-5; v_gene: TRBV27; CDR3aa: CASSPVNQPQHF
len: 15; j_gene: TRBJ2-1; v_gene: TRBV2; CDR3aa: CASERTSGQYNEQFF
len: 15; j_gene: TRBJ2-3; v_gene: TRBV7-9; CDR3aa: CASSRPGVLTDTQYF
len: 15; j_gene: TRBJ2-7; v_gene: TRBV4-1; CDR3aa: CASRRTSGSSYEQYF
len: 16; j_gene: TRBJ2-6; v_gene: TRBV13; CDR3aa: CASSLREPSGANVLTF
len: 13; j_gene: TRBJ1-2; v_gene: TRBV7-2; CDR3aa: CASSQLSGGGYTF
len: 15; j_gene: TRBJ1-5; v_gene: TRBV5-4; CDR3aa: CASSKGTGSDQPQHF
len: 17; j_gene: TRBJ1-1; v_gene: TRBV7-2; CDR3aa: CASSLAPISWRGTEAFF
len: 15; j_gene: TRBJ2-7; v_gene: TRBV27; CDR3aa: CASSFRRRQGYEQYF
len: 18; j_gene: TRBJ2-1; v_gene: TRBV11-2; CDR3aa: CASSLDRGGGVVYNEQFF
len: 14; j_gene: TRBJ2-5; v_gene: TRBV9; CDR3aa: CASSVDSYQETQYF
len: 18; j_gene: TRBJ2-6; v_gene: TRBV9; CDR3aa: CASSATGLDSGRANVLTF
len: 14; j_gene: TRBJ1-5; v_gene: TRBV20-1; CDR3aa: CSASHRASNQPQHF
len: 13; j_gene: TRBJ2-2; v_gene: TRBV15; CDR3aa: CATSRVPIGELFF
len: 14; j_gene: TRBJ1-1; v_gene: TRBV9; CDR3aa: CASSASSVNTEAFF
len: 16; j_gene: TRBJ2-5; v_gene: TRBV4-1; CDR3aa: CASRRLAGGFGETQYF
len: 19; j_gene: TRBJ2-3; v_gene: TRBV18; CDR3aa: CASSPRPSGGARGTDTQYF
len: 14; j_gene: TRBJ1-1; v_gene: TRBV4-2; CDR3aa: CASSQDRGWTEAFF